Here is one T cell receptor beta chain with its context. The V segment lost 0 bases and the J segment 2 bases; nucleotides outside the gene matches: 11. The CDR3 length is 19 residues. The germline gives CDR1 SGDLS, CDR2 YYNGEE. Individuals aged roughly 18 to 95 years were recruited from about two dozen US areas. This sample was included in a study of blood T cell repertoires in COVID-19. Study details: Researchers got acute and convalescent COVID-19 samples from the United States, Italy and Spain.

Produced via immunoSEQ multiplex PCR; TCRdb's table is partial and in-frame only. The profile shows over 300,000 clones, around 87% of them singletons. Material: PBMCs or T cells enriched from blood (not recorded which). This chain joins TRBV9 and TRBJ2-4, with 10 bases that match TRBD2. This receptor was obtained from a young woman with acute COVID-19. The CDR3 region has the DNA TGTGCCAGCAGCGTAGAGAGGGGGACTAGCGAGGGTCCCAAAAACATTCAGTACTTC. Amino acids: CASSVERGTSEGPKNIQYF.